Listed below are T cell receptor beta chains from one sample, sequenced in a study of vaccination and CD4 T cells after COVID-19. In TCRdb, the PCR reads were re-called with MiXCR into one record per CDR3 protein. The table includes roughly 8,500 distinct CDR3 sequences, approximately 50% detected once. No cognate antigen is known for these TCRs. Source material: CD4+ T cells from blood, cultured in vitro. All receptors derive from a human donor who had recovered from COVID-19. The conserved cysteine and the conserved F or W are not part of the CDR3 here. The order of the fields is J gene, V gene, CDR3 protein.

TRBJ2-5 TRBV23-1 ASSHQGRGETQY
TRBJ1-1 TRBV20-1 SARGGRDFNTEAF
TRBJ2-1 TRBV27 ASSSLAMTLNEQF
TRBJ2-7 TRBV11-3 ASSLAWTTVEQY
TRBJ2-3 TRBV7-3 ASSLTASGSVADTQY
TRBJ2-5 TRBV4-2 ASSQDLSTEETQY
TRBJ1-6 TRBV5-4 ASSFPLAPLH
TRBJ2-2 TRBV20-1 SARAGHYTGELF
TRBJ2-7 TRBV27 ASSLQGHTYEQY
TRBJ2-1 TRBV7-9 ASFDNEQF
TRBJ2-4 TRBV2 ASSVQRAKNIQY
TRBJ2-5 TRBV7-9 ASSLPRLADKETQY
TRBJ2-2 TRBV19 ASKPTRGWMNTGELF
TRBJ2-3 TRBV20-1 SATSPQERQGAFTDTQY
TRBJ1-2 TRBV2 ASSERGYGYT
TRBJ1-1 TRBV28 ASSWGGLTEAF